The entry that follows covers one T cell receptor beta chain sequence. Its antigen is undetermined. A much more abundant neighbour one base away suggests this may be a read error. CDR3 length equals 16 residues. V was clipped by 9 bases and J by 0 bases; unmatched bases: 10. Germline V CDR1 and CDR2: LNHDA, SQIVND (reference sequence). Stated time point: newly diagnosed GD, antithyroid drugs for less than 3 months. Scientists built the TCR library using RNA that was extracted from PBMCs. The sample belongs to a study of regulatory T cells in long-lasting Graves disease. Study-wide points: There was favoring of TRBV28, TRBJ1-2 and TRBJ2-5 in persistent disease.

CDR3-region Arm-PCR and iRepertoire HTBI primers produced the TCR beta libraries. TCRdb ran MiXCR on the multiplex PCR reads and lists one entry per CDR3 protein. Among over 350,000 distinct CDR3 sequences listed, about 15% were seen once. The same sample was also used in a study of T cells in Graves' hyperthyroidism and ophthalmopathy. That report notes: The TCR CDR3 was amplified in a first-round RT-PCR using the HTBI primer set. Ophthalmopathy stood apart from stable hyperthyroidism in a 13 V-J model.

Material: peripheral blood mononuclear cells (PBMCs), obtained at new diagnosis, from a patient treated with antithyroid drugs. This rearrangement joins TRBV19 to TRBJ2-2; 7 nucleotides match TRBD2. The receptor's source is a middle-aged woman with Graves disease. CDR3 in DNA: TGTGCCAGCAAAGGTGGGGGGGGTTCGAACACCGGGGAGCTGTTTTTT. Residues: CASKGGGGSNTGELFF.